This entry concerns a single T cell receptor beta chain. Its antigen is undetermined. One end of the junction varies from germline; a read error may be responsible. From germline, CDR1 is LGHDT and CDR2 YNNKEL (reference sequence). The length of the CDR3 is 15 residues. Study outcomes and limitations: The TCR gene usage of tumor memory CD4+ T cells clustered together with blood and lymph node memory CD4+ cells and with lymph node naive CD4+ cells. Tumor-infiltrating Treg TCR alpha and beta sequences overlapped most with tumor naive CD4+ T cells, then blood naive.

TCRdb processed the 5' RACE reads anew with MiXCR; each CDR3 protein has one entry. Of about 32,000 distinct CDR3 sequences detected, around a quarter appear once; the ten largest clones hold about 4.3%. The source of this sequence is a female donor with breast cancer. The gene calls are TRBV3-1 and TRBJ2-3, with D maybe TRBD2 (5 bases). Sequenced sample: memory CD4+ T cells sorted from blood. Stated subset: memory CD4+ T cells, CD4+CD45RO+CD25-. CDR3 loop: CASSQWVSSTVTQYF. DNA for the CDR3: TGTGCCAGCAGCCAGTGGGTTTCTAGCACAGTTACGCAGTATTTT.